The present T cell receptor beta chain was sequenced within a study of blood T cell repertoires in COVID-19. Study-wide context: Samples representing acute and convalescent COVID-19 were sourced from the United States, Italy and Spain. Sources were T cells, B-cell-depleted T cells, or PBMCs; the material itself was cDNA or gDNA.

The CDR3 is 20 residues long. CDR1 is LGHNA, CDR2 YNFKEQ, per germline. Trimming took 1 base from V and 7 from J; bases not matched to a gene: 17. Source study methods: Amplified reference gene primers provided the basis for estimating nucleated cell counts. Data came from immunoSEQ multiplex PCR; TCRdb stores just in-frame clones and leaves some out. The DNA gave D and trimming, while V, J and clone size come from that table. Here the sample spans 50,000 to 55,000 clones, about nine tenths being singletons. Specimen: peripheral blood. V usage is TRBV4-2 and J usage is TRBJ2-1; TRBD2 agrees at 12 bases. This sequence was found in a man in his fifties with active COVID-19. CDR3 sequence (DNA): TGTGCCAGCAGCCAAGGCCCGTGGCTAGCGGGGGGGGACCTCGAGAATGAGCAGTTCTTC. It codes for CASSQGPWLAGGDLENEQFF.